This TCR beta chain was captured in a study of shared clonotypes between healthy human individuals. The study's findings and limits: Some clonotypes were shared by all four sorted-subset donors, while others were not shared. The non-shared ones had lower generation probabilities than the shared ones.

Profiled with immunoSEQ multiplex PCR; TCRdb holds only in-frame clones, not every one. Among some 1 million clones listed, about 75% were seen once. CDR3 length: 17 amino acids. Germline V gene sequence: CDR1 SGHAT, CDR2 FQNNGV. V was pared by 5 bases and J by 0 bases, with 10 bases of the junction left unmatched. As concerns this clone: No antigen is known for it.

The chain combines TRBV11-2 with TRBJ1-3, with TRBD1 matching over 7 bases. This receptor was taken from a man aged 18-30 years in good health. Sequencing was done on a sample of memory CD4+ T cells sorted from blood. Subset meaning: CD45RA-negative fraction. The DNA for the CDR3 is TGTGCCAGCAGCGTAAACAGGGGATCGGACTCTGGAAACACCATATATTTT. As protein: CASSVNRGSDSGNTIYF.